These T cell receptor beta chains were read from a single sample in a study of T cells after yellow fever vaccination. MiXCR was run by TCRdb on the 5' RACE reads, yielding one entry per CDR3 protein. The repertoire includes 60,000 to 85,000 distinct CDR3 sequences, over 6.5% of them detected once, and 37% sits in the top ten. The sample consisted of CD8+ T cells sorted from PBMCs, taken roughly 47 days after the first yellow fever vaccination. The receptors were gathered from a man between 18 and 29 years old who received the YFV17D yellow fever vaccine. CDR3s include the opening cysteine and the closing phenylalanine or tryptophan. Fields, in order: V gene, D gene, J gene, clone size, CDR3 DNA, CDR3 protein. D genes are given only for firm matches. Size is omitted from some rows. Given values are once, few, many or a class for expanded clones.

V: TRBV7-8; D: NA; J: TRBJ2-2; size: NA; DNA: TGTGCCAGCTTTAGCGGGGAGCTGTTTTTT; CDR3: CASFSGELFF
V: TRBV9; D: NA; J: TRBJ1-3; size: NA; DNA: TGTGCCAGCTCCCAAGCTGTCCCCTCAGGAAACACCATATATTTT; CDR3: CASSQAVPSGNTIYF
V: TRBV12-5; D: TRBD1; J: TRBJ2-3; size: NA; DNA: TGTGCTAGTGGTTTGGTAGGGACAGGGAACACAGATACGCAGTATTTT; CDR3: CASGLVGTGNTDTQYF
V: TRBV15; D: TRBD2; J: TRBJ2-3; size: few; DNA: TGTGCCACCAGCAGAGCCCCCGGGGTAGCGGGGCTGGAAAATACGCAGTATTTT; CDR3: CATSRAPGVAGLENTQYF
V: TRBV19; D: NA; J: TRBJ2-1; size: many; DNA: TGTGCCAGTAGTATATTCCCCCTTTCCAATGAGCAGTTCTTC; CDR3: CASSIFPLSNEQFF
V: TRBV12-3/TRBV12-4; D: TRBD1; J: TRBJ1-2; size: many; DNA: TGTGCCAGCACAGGGGGGGCAGGCTGGGACTATGGCTACACCTTC; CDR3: CASTGGAGWDYGYTF
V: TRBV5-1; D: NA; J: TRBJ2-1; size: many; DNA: TGCGCCAGCAGCCCGAATGCGGGACCCGAGCAGTTCTTC; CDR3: CASSPNAGPEQFF
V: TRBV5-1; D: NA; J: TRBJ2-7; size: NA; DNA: TGCGCCAGCAGCTTGGCCGAATATGGCACTCGGTACGAGCAGTACTTC; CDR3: CASSLAEYGTRYEQYF
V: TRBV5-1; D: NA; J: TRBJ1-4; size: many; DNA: TGCGCCAGCAGCTACACCCCAACTAATGAAAAACTGTTTTTT; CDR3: CASSYTPTNEKLFF
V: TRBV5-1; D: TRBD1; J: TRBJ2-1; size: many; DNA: TGCGCCAGCAGCTTAAACAGGGGGAATTACAATGAGCAGTTCTTC; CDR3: CASSLNRGNYNEQFF
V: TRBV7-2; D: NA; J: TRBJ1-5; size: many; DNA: TGTGCCAGCAGCCCATGGGGGGGAGGCTTGTCTCAGCCCCAGCATTTT; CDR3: CASSPWGGGLSQPQHF
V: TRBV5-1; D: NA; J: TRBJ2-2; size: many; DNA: TGCGCCAGCAGCTTTTCTCAGGGGAACACCGGGGAGCTGTTTTTT; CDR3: CASSFSQGNTGELFF
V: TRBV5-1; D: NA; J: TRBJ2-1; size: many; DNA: TGCGCCAGCAGCTTGGCTGTGAATGAGCAGTTCTTC; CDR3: CASSLAVNEQFF
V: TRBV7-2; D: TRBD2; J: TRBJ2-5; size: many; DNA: TGTGCCAGCAGCTTCGGGGACTACGAGACCCAGTACTTC; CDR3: CASSFGDYETQYF
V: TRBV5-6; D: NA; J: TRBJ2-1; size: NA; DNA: TGTGCCAGCAGCTTGACCCGAAAGGACTTTGAGCAGTTCTTC; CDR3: CASSLTRKDFEQFF
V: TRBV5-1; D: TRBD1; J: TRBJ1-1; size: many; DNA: TGCGCCAGCAGCTTGGAGGGGGCTGTTGAAGCTTTCTTT; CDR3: CASSLEGAVEAFF
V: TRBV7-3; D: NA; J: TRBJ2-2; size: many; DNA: TGTGCCAGCAGCTTAAACCCTAAGGGACACCCAGTAACCAACACCGGGGAGCTGTTTTTT; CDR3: CASSLNPKGHPVTNTGELFF
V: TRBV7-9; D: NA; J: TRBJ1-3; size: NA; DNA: TGTGCCAGCAGCTTTTTCCAAGATTTT; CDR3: CASSFFQDF
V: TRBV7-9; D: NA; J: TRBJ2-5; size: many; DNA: TGTGCCAGCAGCTTAGTCGGCGGTGGGGAGACCCAGTACTTC; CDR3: CASSLVGGGETQYF
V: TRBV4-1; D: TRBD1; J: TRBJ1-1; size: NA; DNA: TGCGCCAGCAGCCAGACCCACAGGGGCATGAACACTGAAGCTTTCTTT; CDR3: CASSQTHRGMNTEAFF
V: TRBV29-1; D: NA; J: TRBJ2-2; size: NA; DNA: TGCAGCGTTGTAGGGGGTGCCGGGGAGCTGTTTTTT; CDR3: CSVVGGAGELFF
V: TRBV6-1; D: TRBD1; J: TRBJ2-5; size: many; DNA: TGTGCCAGCAGTGAAGCGACAGGGGGCCAAGAGACCCAGTACTTC; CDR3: CASSEATGGQETQYF
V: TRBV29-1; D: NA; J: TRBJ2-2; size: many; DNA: TGCAGCGTAAACACGGGGGTTGCATCCGGGGAGCTGTTTTTT; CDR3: CSVNTGVASGELFF
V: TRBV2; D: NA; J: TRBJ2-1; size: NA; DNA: TGTGCCAGCAGTGTAACTTCCACGAAAGTTGTTCACTACAATGAGCAGTTCTTC; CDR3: CASSVTSTKVVHYNEQFF
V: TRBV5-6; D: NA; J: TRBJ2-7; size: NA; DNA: TGTGCCAGCAGCTTGGCAGTCTCCTACGAGCAGTACTTC; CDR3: CASSLAVSYEQYF
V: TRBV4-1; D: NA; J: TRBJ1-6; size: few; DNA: TGCGCCAGCAGCGAGCGCGCGCCTCCCAATTCACCCCTCCACTTT; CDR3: CASSERAPPNSPLHF
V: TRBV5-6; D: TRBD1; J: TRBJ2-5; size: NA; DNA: TGTGCCAGCAGACACAGGGGGCTGGGGTACCAAGAGACCCAGTACTTC; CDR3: CASRHRGLGYQETQYF
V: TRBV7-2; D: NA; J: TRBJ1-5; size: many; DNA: TGTGCCAGCAGCTGGGGACTCCTTAGCAATCAGCCCCAGCATTTT; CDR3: CASSWGLLSNQPQHF
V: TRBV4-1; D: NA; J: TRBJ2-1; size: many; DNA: TGCGCCAGCAGCCAAGGGGGGAGCTCCTACAATGAGCAGTTCTTC; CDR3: CASSQGGSSYNEQFF
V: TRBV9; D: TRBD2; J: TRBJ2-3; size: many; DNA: TGTGCCAGCAGCCCGGGACTAGCGGGGCCCCTGGTAACAGATACGCAGTATTTT; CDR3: CASSPGLAGPLVTDTQYF
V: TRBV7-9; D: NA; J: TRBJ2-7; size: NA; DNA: TGTGCCAGCAGCTTAGGCTCGGGCCACGAGCAGTACTTC; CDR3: CASSLGSGHEQYF
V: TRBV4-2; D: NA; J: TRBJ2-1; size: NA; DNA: TGTGCCAGCAGCCCCGGGCGACTGCACAATGAGCAGTTCTTC; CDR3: CASSPGRLHNEQFF
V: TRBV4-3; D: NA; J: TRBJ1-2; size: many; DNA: TGCGCCAGCAGCCAAGAGGTGACGGTAACTTCCTATGGCTACACCTTC; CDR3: CASSQEVTVTSYGYTF
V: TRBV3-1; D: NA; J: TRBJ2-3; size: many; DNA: TGTGCCAGCAGTCTCTGGCAGGGGTCGGTACTGGATACGCAGTATTTT; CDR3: CASSLWQGSVLDTQYF
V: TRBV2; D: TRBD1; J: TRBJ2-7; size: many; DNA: TGTGCCAGCAGTGAAGGGACAGGGTTCTACGAGCAGTACTTC; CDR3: CASSEGTGFYEQYF
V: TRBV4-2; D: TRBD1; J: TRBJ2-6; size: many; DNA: TGTGCCAGCAGCCCCGACAGGGGGCAGGGGGCCAACGTCCTGACTTTC; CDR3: CASSPDRGQGANVLTF
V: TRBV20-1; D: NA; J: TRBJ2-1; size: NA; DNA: TGCAGTGCTAGTATGGGACTTTACAAGACCTACAATGAGCAGTTCTTC; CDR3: CSASMGLYKTYNEQFF
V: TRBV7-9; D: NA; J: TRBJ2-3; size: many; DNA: TGTGCCAGCAGCTGGGGGGGCGGCACAGATACGCAGTATTTT; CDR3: CASSWGGGTDTQYF
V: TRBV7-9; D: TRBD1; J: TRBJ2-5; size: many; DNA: TGTGCCAGCAACACAGGGGCGCAAGAGACCCAGTACTTC; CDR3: CASNTGAQETQYF
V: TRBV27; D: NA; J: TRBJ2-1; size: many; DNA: TGTGCCAGCAGTCTCCTTCTCGCGGGGGCACATTACAATGAGCAGTTCTTC; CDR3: CASSLLLAGAHYNEQFF
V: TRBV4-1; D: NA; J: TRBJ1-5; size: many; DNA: TGCGCCAGCAGCCCCCGCTGGGTTAGCAATCAGCCCCAGCATTTT; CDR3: CASSPRWVSNQPQHF
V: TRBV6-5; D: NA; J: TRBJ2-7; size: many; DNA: TGTGCCAGCAACCTCCGGGGGGGAACGACAGGGATGGTTTACGAGCAGTACTTC; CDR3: CASNLRGGTTGMVYEQYF
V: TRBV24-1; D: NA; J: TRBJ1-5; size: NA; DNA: TGTGCCACCAGTGATGGGAGGCGGGGTAGCAATCAGCCCCAGCATTTT; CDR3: CATSDGRRGSNQPQHF
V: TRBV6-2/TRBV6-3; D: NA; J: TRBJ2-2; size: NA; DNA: TGTGCCAGCAGTTACCCCCCGGCAGGGCCGGGAAACACCGGGGAGCTGTTTTTT; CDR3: CASSYPPAGPGNTGELFF
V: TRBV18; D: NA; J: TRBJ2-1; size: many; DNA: TGTGCCAGCTCAGGGGACATCTCTAATGAGCAGTTCTTC; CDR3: CASSGDISNEQFF
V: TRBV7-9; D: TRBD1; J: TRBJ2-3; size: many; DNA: TGTGCCAGCAGCTCGGGGACAGGGGCAGATACGCAGTATTTT; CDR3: CASSSGTGADTQYF
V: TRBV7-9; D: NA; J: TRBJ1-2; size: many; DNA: TGTGCCAGCAGCTTAGTGGAGGGGGGGAATGGCTACACCTTC; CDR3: CASSLVEGGNGYTF
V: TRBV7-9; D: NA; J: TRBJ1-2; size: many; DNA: TGTGCCAGCAGCTTACCCCATCTGCCGGGGGGAAGTGGCTACACCTTC; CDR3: CASSLPHLPGGSGYTF
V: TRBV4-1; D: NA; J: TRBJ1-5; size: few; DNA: TGCGCCAGCAGCCAATTTCAGGGGAGCAATCAGCCCCAGCATTTT; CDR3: CASSQFQGSNQPQHF
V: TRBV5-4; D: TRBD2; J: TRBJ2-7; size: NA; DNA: TGTGCCAGCAGCGTAGATTCTAGCGGGGGTTACGAGCAGTACTTC; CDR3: CASSVDSSGGYEQYF